The sequence of this T cell receptor beta chain was determined in a study of shared clonotypes between healthy human individuals (TCRdb year 2020). General notes on the study: The cohort included a few men and a couple of women between 18 and 49 years of age. For each donor, CD4 naive and CD4 memory were each given three plates, CD8 naive was given two plates, and CD8 memory was given one plate. To estimate repertoire size and how much clonotype sharing occurs between individuals, the study deeply sequenced the blood TCR repertoires of roughly 5 healthy adults. Libraries were prepared and TCR repertoires were sequenced by different laboratories using diverse techniques, in order to increase sequencing depth and limit assay-specific biases. Between about 0.85 and 10 billion PBMCs per donor were obtained by leukapheresis. The investigation overall reported the following: Across four donors, 4.5% to 6.5% of naive CD4, roughly 3.8% of naive CD8, around 2.5% of memory CD4, and over 0.35% of memory CD8 clonotypes were shared. Only blood was sampled, and tissue TCR repertoires likely differ from those in blood. Compared with non-shared clonotypes, clonotypes shared by all four sorted-subset donors had higher generation probabilities. Naive subsets generally had larger estimated clonotype richness than memory subsets. Incomplete sequencing was indicated by rarefaction of sorted-subset datasets, despite the large sequencing depth. The small number of donors limited the genetic and exposure-history diversity represented. Based on pairwise subsampling, the degree of clonotype sharing among donors was expected to be affected by sequencing depth.

Using the deep immunoSEQ assay, multiplex PCR amplified TCR CDR3 regions from genomic DNA. Extracted genomic DNA from each cell subset was distributed evenly across all wells of several immunoSEQ 96-well plates, and each plate was treated as a replicate. For sorted subsets, each replicate PCR was loaded with 200 ng genomic DNA, equivalent to 25,000 to 30,000 T cell genomes. Purified libraries were quantified with a Qubit 3.0 fluorometer, sized on a Bioanalyzer 2100, and re-quantified with the KAPA Library Quantification kit. A separate single-read 150-cycle Illumina NextSeq 550 flow cell was used to sequence each immunoSEQ 96-well plate. Per the original workflow: Because the immunoSEQ output included only junctional sequences and no quality scores, the filtering could not be the same as the filtering used for full-length reads. To assign V/J genes and CDR3, sequences were annotated against IMGT germline references using PyIR, a Python wrapper for IgBLAST v1.9. Reads were filtered out if the reads had weak V/J assignments (E-value above 1e-6), no CDR3, stop codons, out-of-frame junctions, or ambiguous translated residues. V3J clonotypes were defined as sequences sharing an identical inferred V gene, J gene, and CDR3 amino acid sequence. Percentage overlap between repertoires was computed as shared unique clonotypes divided by the size of the smaller repertoire. Richness of each repertoire was evaluated using RTK rarefaction, the Chao1 estimator, and Recon v2.1 estimates of unobserved clonotypes. Generation probabilities were computed with OLGA for all TCRbeta clonotypes obtained by the gDNA method from a handful of donors. This is the immuneACCESS table as TCRdb keeps it, with only in-frame sequences that have V and J called. A part of the clones is gone; compared with another copy, unresolved V genes explain less than half, and the rest is unexplained. D and trimming were read from the DNA, whereas the V and J calls and clone size are those reported in that table. Counted in this sample were more than 2,000,000 clones; approximately 90% of them appeared once. The leading ten clones occupy over 0.12% of the sample.

Including cysteine and phenylalanine, the CDR3 has 18 amino acids. Kept here is only the CDR3 DNA, which spans 54 bases and is read in frame from base 1. From the germline V gene, CDR1 is SGHTA and CDR2 is FQGNSA. Relative to germline, V is missing 1 base and J is missing 3 bases, with 8 bases of the junction outside any gene match. Donors were healthy HIV-negative adults with no recently reported acute infections or vaccinations. Every donor was a Caucasian adult living in Nashville, Tennessee, USA. CD4+ T cells were enriched by magnetic negative selection, after which naive cells were positively selected on CD45RA and the negative fraction was taken as the memory subset. Blood was collected by leukapheresis, and PBMCs were isolated by Ficoll-Histopaque density gradient centrifugation and then cryopreserved in liquid nitrogen vapor phase. Analytical flow cytometry was used to check the purity and quantity of every magnetically sorted T cell population. Each sorted fraction had its genomic DNA isolated and then quantified by UV absorbance on a Nanodrop 2000c.

For this clone: Its target antigen remains unknown. It has no much larger one-base neighbor in the sample; base qualities were not kept.

Source material: naive CD4+ T cells sorted from blood. The meaning of the sample's cell subset or site label: CD45RA+ positively selected. Here the chain combines TRBV7-2 and TRBJ2-2, with 10 bases in between that match TRBD2. The receptor was derived from a man aged 18 to 30 in good health. The CDR3 amino acid sequence is: CASSLGLSGGYYTGELFF. Here is the DNA: TGTGCCAGCAGCTTAGGCCTTAGCGGGGGGTACTACACCGGGGAGCTGTTTTTT.